This is a list of T cell receptor beta chains from one sample in a study of siplizumab effects on memory and regulatory T cells. The assay was immunoSEQ multiplex PCR, and TCRdb's table has in-frame clones only and misses some. The table records more than 85,000 clones, 92% of them present only once. The sequencing input was Tregs sorted from blood. The receptors originated from a human donor in good health. The CDR3 runs from the conserved cysteine through the conserved F or W.

len	j_gene	v_gene	CDR3aa
14	TRBJ2-5	TRBV9	CASSVAAYQETQYF
14	TRBJ1-4	TRBV5-1	CASSLKGTNEKLFF
14	TRBJ1-4	TRBV18	CASSPRGIGEKLFF
13	TRBJ1-3	TRBV7-2	CASSFQVRNTIYF
14	TRBJ2-2	TRBV15	CATSREFNTGELFF
12	TRBJ1-1	TRBV15	CATSSRGIEAFF
14	TRBJ1-1	TRBV5-1	CASSQGTENTEAFF
16	TRBJ1-5	TRBV6-6	CASKLGEGIRGQPQHF
16	TRBJ2-1	TRBV5-1	CASSLAYRSSYNEQFF
15	TRBJ2-5	TRBV5-1	CASSPGQGAGETQYF
16	TRBJ2-5	TRBV18	CASSPRPSGGQETQYF
16	TRBJ1-6	TRBV6-6	CASRGRLFVYNSPLHF
14	TRBJ1-1	TRBV18	CASSPPLENTEAFF
16	TRBJ1-2	TRBV7-2	CASSLAWDRGNYGYTF
13	TRBJ2-1	TRBV7-3	CASSLSPRNEQFF
15	TRBJ1-1	TRBV7-8	CASSLGVGPNTEAFF
14	TRBJ1-1	TRBV10-1	CASSTGETDTEAFF
11	TRBJ2-5	TRBV10-3	CAISRDRTQYF
16	TRBJ2-7	TRBV6-6	CASSYRGTARIYEQYF
12	TRBJ1-1	TRBV6-5	CASSPPAGGAFF